These 16 T cell receptor beta chains were sequenced from one sample in a study of PD-L1 blockade in urothelial cancer. Stated time point: peripheral blood 6 weeks after treatment start. Some clones are missing from TCRdb's copy, which holds only in-frame ones; the method was immunoSEQ multiplex PCR. In the table there are some 120,000 clones, about 84% of which are singletons. The sequencing here drew on PBMCs, taken around atezolizumab (anti-PD-L1) treatment. All receptors derive from a man between 45 and 60 years old with urothelial cancer.

The V call is TRBV27, the J call TRBJ2-1, with D perhaps TRBD1 (5 bases). Germline assignment: CDR1 MNHEY and CDR2 SMNVEV (reference sequence). The CDR3 contains 11 residues. Trimming took 5 bases from V and 12 from J, leaving 11 bases between them. The CDR3, as DNA: TGTGCCAGCAGTAGGGGAACTGGGCAGTTCTTC. Amino acid sequence: CASSRGTGQFF.

This chain links TRBV28 with TRBJ2-5; D possibly corresponds to TRBD2 (5 bases). Germline-derived CDR1 and CDR2 are MDHEN and SYDVKM. V was cut by 8 bases and J by 5 bases, with 18 bases left in between. This CDR3 contains 14 residues. The CDR3: CASWVGGTKETQYF. CDR3 nucleotides: TGTGCCAGCTGGGTAGGAGGAACAAAGGAGACCCAGTACTTC.

The rearrangement links TRBV30 to TRBJ2-7, with 10 nucleotides matching TRBD1. Looked up from germline, CDR1 is GTSNPN and CDR2 is SVGIG (reference sequence). J lost 3 bases, V lost 2 bases, and 7 bases had no gene match. This CDR3 spans 15 amino acids. The CDR3 sequence is CAWSPGTGVIYEQYF. The CDR3 bases are TGTGCCTGGAGTCCCGGGACAGGGGTTATCTACGAGCAGTACTTC.

The chain combines TRBV19 with TRBJ2-2; D might be TRBD1 (5 bases). Trimming removed 4 bases from V and 2 bases from J, with 8 bases in between. Germline V CDR1 and CDR2: LNHDA, SQIVND (reference sequence). This CDR3 has 14 amino acids. Written as DNA, the CDR3 is TGTGCCAGTAGTAGGGGCGGTAACACCGGGGAGCTGTTTTTT. This codes for CASSRGGNTGELFF.

This chain uses TRBV18 with TRBJ2-2; D is possibly TRBD1 (6 bases). V was pared by 6 bases and J by 2 bases, with 13 bases between. The CDR3 is made up of 15 amino acids. CDR1 and CDR2 from the germline V gene are KGHSH and LQKENI. The CDR3 DNA follows: TGTGCCAGCTCTCCCGCCGGGACAAACACCGGGGAGCTGTTTTTT. Translating it yields CASSPAGTNTGELFF.

This chain uses TRBV5-1 with TRBJ2-2, with D tentatively TRBD1 (6 bases). The CDR3 is 14 residues long. The V end lost 6 bases, the J end lost 4 bases, and 13 bases lay between the germline ends. Germline V CDR1 and CDR2: SGHRS, YFSETQ. The CDR3 DNA sequence: TGCGCCAGCACCCCCGGGACATCCACCGGGGAGCTGTTTTTT. Translation: CASTPGTSTGELFF.

The sample holds one count of this clone. The V call is TRBV18, the J call TRBJ2-1, with D possibly matching TRBD2 (6 bases). V lost 3 bases and J lost 0, with 15 bases in between. Germline CDR1 and CDR2: KGHSH and LQKENI. The CDR3 runs to 17 residues. For the CDR3, the DNA is TGTGCCAGCTCACCGGGACGTGCGGGGAGCTCCTACAATGAGCAGTTCTTC. Its protein product is CASSPGRAGSSYNEQFF.

CDR3 residues: CASSLGAGDNEQFF. The CDR3 DNA reads TGCGCCAGCAGCTTGGGGGCAGGGGACAATGAGCAGTTCTTC. The genes are TRBV5-1 and TRBJ2-1; the D gene is possibly TRBD1 (6 bases). V was trimmed by 0 bases and J by 5 bases, leaving 9 bases between them. CDR1 and CDR2 (germline): SGHRS, YFSETQ. The CDR3 is 14 residues long. The whole variable domain, filled in from reference TRBV5-1 and TRBJ2-1, reads KAGVTQTPRYLIKTRGQQVTLSCSPISGHRSVSWYQQTPGQGLQFLFEYFSETQRNKGNFPGRFSGRQFSNSRSEMNVSTLELGDSALYLCASSLGAGDNEQFFGPGTRLTVL.

The V call is TRBV7-9, the J call TRBJ2-5; D call uncertain. This CDR3 comprises 12 residues. The germline gives CDR1 SEHNR, CDR2 FQNEAQ (reference sequence). The germline V and J ends were trimmed by 2 bases and 5 bases, with 6 bases remaining between them. The CDR3 reads CASSLHFETQYF. The CDR3 nucleotides are TGTGCCAGCAGCTTACATTTCGAGACCCAGTACTTC. The full variable domain, completed using reference TRBV7-9 and TRBJ2-5, is DTGVSQNPRHKITKRGQNVTFRCDPISEHNRLYWYRQTLGQGPEFLTYFQNEAQLEKSRLLSDRFSAERPKGSFSTLEIQRTEQGDSAMYLCASSLHFETQYFGPGTRLLVL.

The chain combines TRBV2 with TRBJ1-2; D is unresolved. The CDR3 has 13 amino acids. Looked up from germline, CDR1 is SNHLY and CDR2 is FYNNEI. V lost 4 bases, J lost 2 bases, and 8 bases lay in between. The chain's CDR3 is CASSANSNYGYTF. The CDR3 nucleotides are TGTGCCAGCAGTGCAAACAGCAACTATGGCTACACCTTC.

The gene calls are TRBV25-1 and TRBJ1-4; the D gene is possibly TRBD1 (6 bases). There are 15 residues in the CDR3. Germline V gene lookup returns CDR1 MGHDK and CDR2 SYGVNS. Trimming cost V 4 bases and J 8 bases, with 17 bases left between them. The CDR3 sequence: CASSAETGLMEKLFF. The CDR3, as DNA: TGTGCCAGCAGTGCCGAGACAGGACTGATGGAAAAACTGTTTTTT. Combining the CDR3 with reference TRBV25-1 and TRBJ1-4 gives the whole variable domain EADIYQTPRYLVIGTGKKITLECSQTMGHDKMYWYQQDPGMELHLIHYSYGVNSTEKGDLSSESTVSRIRTEHFPLTLESARPSHTSQYLCASSAETGLMEKLFFGSGTQLSVL.

This clone was recorded once. V is TRBV21-1 and J is TRBJ2-7; the table's D call of TRBD2 was not tested on the DNA. TRBV21-1 is a pseudogene. The CDR3 has 18 residues. The CDR3 nucleotides read TGTGCCAGCAGCAAAGGAGGGGGCGAACTAGCGGGAGGTGACGAGCAGTACTTC. This encodes CASSKGGGELAGGDEQYF.

This chain joins TRBV6-6 and TRBJ2-7; no clear D. V dropped 5 bases and J dropped 0 bases, with 11 bases sitting between them. This CDR3 is built from 14 residues. Germline V gene data show CDR1 as MNHNY and CDR2 as SVGAGI (reference sequence). In DNA form, the CDR3 reads TGTGCCAGCAGTCCCGACTGGAGCTCCTACGAGCAGTACTTC. Protein sequence: CASSPDWSSYEQYF.

This sequence joins TRBV6-5 and TRBJ2-1, with 14 bases identical to TRBD2. This CDR3 has 15 amino acids. Unmatched junction bases numbered 4, after V lost 0 bases and J lost 12 bases. CDR1 is MNHEY, CDR2 SVGAGI, per germline. The CDR3 here is CASSYSGTSGSWQFF. DNA of the CDR3: TGTGCCAGCAGTTACTCCGGGACTAGCGGGAGTTGGCAGTTCTTC.

This chain uses TRBV11-2 with TRBJ2-7; TRBD2 matches at 9 bases. Trimming removed 1 base from V and 1 base from J; junction bases left unmatched: 11. This CDR3 region has 18 residues. CDR1 SGHAT and CDR2 FQNNGV come from the germline V gene. The CDR3 region is CASSLVSGFAGGSYEQYF. DNA for the CDR3: TGTGCCAGCAGCTTAGTTAGTGGTTTTGCGGGAGGGTCCTACGAGCAGTACTTC.

The chain recombines TRBV6-1 with TRBJ2-1; TRBD2 aligns across 7 bases. CDR3 length equals 16 residues. CDR1 and CDR2 (germline): MNHNS, SASEGT. V shed 4 bases and J 10 bases; nucleotides not matched to a gene: 16. CDR3 amino acids: CASSGTDSGLGDEQFF. The DNA of the CDR3 is TGTGCCAGCAGTGGTACAGATTCAGGACTAGGAGACGAGCAGTTCTTC.